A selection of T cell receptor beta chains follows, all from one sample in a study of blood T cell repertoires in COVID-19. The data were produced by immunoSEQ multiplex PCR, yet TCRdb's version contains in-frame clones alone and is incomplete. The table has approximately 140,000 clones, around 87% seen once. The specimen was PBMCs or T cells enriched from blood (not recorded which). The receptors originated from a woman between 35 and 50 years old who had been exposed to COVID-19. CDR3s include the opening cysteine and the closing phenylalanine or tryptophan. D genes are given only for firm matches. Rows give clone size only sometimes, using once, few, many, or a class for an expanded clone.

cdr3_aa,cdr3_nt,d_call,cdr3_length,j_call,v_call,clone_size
CASSQYSTRVPSQPQHF,TGCGCCAGCAGTCAATATTCCACACGGGTGCCCAGTCAGCCCCAGCATTTT,.,17,TRBJ1-5,TRBV23-1,.
CASSFNRMDSPLHF,TGTGCCAGCAGTTTCAACAGGATGGATTCACCCCTCCACTTT,.,14,TRBJ1-6,TRBV27,.
CASSRELAGEAGANVLTF,TGTGCCAGCTCACGGGAGCTAGCGGGAGAGGCTGGGGCCAACGTCCTGACTTTC,TRBD2,18,TRBJ2-6,TRBV18,.
CASSAGLSNQPQHF,TGTGCCAGCAGTGCAGGGCTTAGCAATCAGCCCCAGCATTTT,.,14,TRBJ1-5,TRBV2,.
CASSHASGFTVGQETQYF,TGTGCCAGCAGCCATGCCTCGGGGTTTACAGTAGGACAAGAGACCCAGTACTTC,.,18,TRBJ2-5,TRBV3-1/TRBV3-2,.
CASSFFQGSSYEQYF,TGTGCCAGCAGCTTTTTCCAGGGGAGCTCCTACGAGCAGTACTTC,.,15,TRBJ2-7,TRBV7-2,.
CASSLTGGKGGYTF,TGTGCCAGCAGCCTGACAGGGGGGAAGGGTGGCTACACCTTC,TRBD1,14,TRBJ1-2,TRBV5-4,.
CASNTGGSYNEQFF,TGCGCCAGCAATACCGGGGGCTCCTACAATGAGCAGTTCTTC,.,14,TRBJ2-1,TRBV5-1,.
CTSSPIRDRESQPQHF,TGCACCAGCAGCCCCATTCGGGACAGGGAAAGTCAGCCCCAGCATTTT,.,16,TRBJ1-5,TRBV1,.
CAINTDRLEPQHF,TGTGCCATCAACACGGACAGGTTGGAGCCCCAGCATTTT,TRBD1,13,TRBJ1-5,TRBV10-3,.
CASSQDRNWYNEQFF,TGTGCCAGCAGCCAAGACCGAAACTGGTACAATGAGCAGTTCTTC,.,15,TRBJ2-1,TRBV3-1/TRBV3-2,.
CSVDGGSWDNEQFF,TGCAGCGTTGACGGCGGGAGTTGGGACAATGAGCAGTTCTTC,TRBD2,14,TRBJ2-1,TRBV29-1,.
CASSLEQDNSPLHF,TGCGCCAGCAGCTTGGAACAGGATAATTCACCCCTCCACTTT,.,14,TRBJ1-6,TRBV5-1,.
CASRSTSGRNTGELFF,TGTGCCAGCAGGTCCACTAGCGGGAGGAACACCGGGGAGCTGTTTTTT,TRBD2,16,TRBJ2-2,TRBV7-2,.
CASSLAPRGQRLNYEQYF,TGTGCCAGCAGCTTAGCCCCTCGAGGTCAAAGGTTAAACTACGAGCAGTACTTC,.,18,TRBJ2-7,TRBV11-2,.
CASSRIQTDRVNTEAFF,TGTGCCAGCTCACGAATCCAGACGGACAGAGTGAACACTGAAGCTTTCTTT,.,17,TRBJ1-1,TRBV18,.
CASSRAVGAISGELFF,TGTGCCAGCAGCCGCGCGGTGGGGGCAATATCCGGGGAGCTGTTTTTT,.,16,TRBJ2-2,TRBV5-5,.
CASSAPAGGAQLNEQFF,TGTGCCAGCAGCGCCCCCGCCGGGGGGGCCCAGCTCAATGAGCAGTTCTTC,TRBD2,17,TRBJ2-1,TRBV9,.
CASSSTQGQPQHF,TGTGCCAGCAGCTCCACACAGGGTCAGCCCCAGCATTTT,.,13,TRBJ1-5,TRBV5-8,.
CASVGGEYGYTF,TGTGCCAGCGTAGGAGGGGAGTATGGCTACACCTTC,.,12,TRBJ1-2,TRBV27,.
CASSVQNTQYF,TGTGCCAGCAGCGTACAGAATACGCAGTATTTT,.,11,TRBJ2-3,TRBV11-2,.
CASSHAIGSYNEQFF,TGTGCCAGCAGTCACGCCATCGGTTCCTACAATGAGCAGTTCTTC,.,15,TRBJ2-1,TRBV27,.
CAARQTMNTEAFF,TGTGCCGCGAGGCAGACTATGAACACTGAAGCTTTCTTT,.,13,TRBJ1-1,TRBV28,.
CASSTGAGGGGELFF,TGTGCCAGCAGTACCGGGGCAGGGGGCGGCGGGGAGCTGTTTTTT,TRBD1,15,TRBJ2-2,TRBV27,once
CASSVANNEQFF,TGTGCCAGCAGCGTAGCTAACAATGAGCAGTTCTTC,.,12,TRBJ2-1,TRBV9,.
CASSESRNTDTQYF,TGCGCCAGCAGTGAATCCAGAAACACAGATACGCAGTATTTT,.,14,TRBJ2-3,TRBV10-1,.
CASSVQRDNEQFF,TGTGCCAGCAGCGTACAGAGAGACAATGAGCAGTTCTTC,.,13,TRBJ2-1,TRBV7-2,.
CAISGARGGMNTEAFF,TGTGCCATCAGTGGAGCGCGGGGGGGAATGAACACTGAAGCTTTCTTT,.,16,TRBJ1-1,TRBV10-3,once
CAISESTRSNEQFF,TGTGCCATCAGTGAGTCCACAAGGAGCAATGAGCAGTTCTTC,.,14,TRBJ2-1,TRBV10-3,once
CASSQVRTGPYEQYF,TGCGCCAGCAGCCAAGTTAGGACAGGGCCCTACGAGCAGTACTTC,TRBD1,15,TRBJ2-7,TRBV4-1,.
CASSQEGGTEAFF,TGTGCCAGCAGCCAAGAGGGGGGTACTGAAGCTTTCTTT,.,13,TRBJ1-1,TRBV4-2,.
CASSPQAGGSYNEQFF,TGCGCCAGCAGCCCCCAGGCAGGAGGATCCTACAATGAGCAGTTCTTC,.,16,TRBJ2-1,TRBV4-1,.
CASSYSQGARSPLHF,TGTGCCAGCAGTTACTCGCAGGGGGCGAGGTCACCCCTCCACTTT,TRBD1,15,TRBJ1-6,TRBV6-2/TRBV6-3,few
CAIRGGNEQYF,TGTGCCATCAGGGGGGGGAACGAGCAGTACTTC,TRBD2,11,TRBJ2-7,TRBV10-3,.
CASSQPGDQETQYF,TGTGCCAGCAGCCAACCGGGGGACCAAGAGACCCAGTACTTC,.,14,TRBJ2-5,TRBV4-2,.